This TCR beta chain appears in the sequencing data of a study of response to subunit inactivated influenza vaccine. Study-wide findings and caveats: After each seasonal influenza vaccination, few new T cells are recruited, the authors suggested.

Each CDR3 protein is one row after TCRdb ran MiXCR on the RT-PCR reads. The table records around 580,000 distinct CDR3 sequences, about 12% of them present only once. This clonotype appeared a few times. The antigen remains undetermined. The length of the CDR3 is 12 residues. Trimming took 8 bases from V and 4 from J, leaving 15 bases between them. Looked up from germline, CDR1 is GTSNPN and CDR2 is SVGIG (reference sequence). The material sequenced was PBMCs from blood, taken on the day of vaccination. The chain joins TRBV30 to TRBJ2-7; D may be TRBD1 or TRBD2 (6 bases each). This clonotype was sampled from a man in his fifties or sixties who received an inactivated influenza vaccine. The CDR3 reads CARRGTSYEQYF. The CDR3 DNA is TGTGCCCGCCGCGGGACAAGTTACGAGCAGTACTTC.